The clone carrying this T cell receptor beta chain occurred many times. The antigen is unknown. TCR beta CDR3 regions were amplified from RNA transcripts. Primed by the HTBI set, a first-round RT-PCR was run on the TCR CDR3. TCRdb reprocessed the multiplex PCR reads via MiXCR and lists one record per CDR3 protein. The sample carries around 500,000 distinct CDR3 sequences, 12% to 15% recorded once. These data come from a study of T cells in Graves' hyperthyroidism and ophthalmopathy. At the level of the study: It was at initial diagnosis, before any treatment, that peripheral blood was collected. Study-level findings and limits: Ophthalmopathy was distinguished from stable hyperthyroidism by 13 V-J signatures. Peripheral blood also featured most of the thyroid clonotypes expanded above 0.001.

The V end lost 2 bases, the J end lost 4 bases, and 10 bases lay between the germline ends. This CDR3 region has 14 residues. Germline V gene sequence: CDR1 SGHRS, CDR2 YFSETQ. Diagnosis relied on clinical symptoms, serum thyroxine and TRAb, thyroid ultrasound and orbital computed tomography. The sample was blood. The TCR originated in a woman between 40 and 55 years old with Graves' hyperthyroidism. The genes are TRBV5-1 and TRBJ2-1; D perhaps matches TRBD2 (6 bases). The CDR3 DNA is TGCGCCAGCAGCTTCACTAGCCTATACAATGAGCAGTTCTTC. It specifies CASSFTSLYNEQFF. The whole variable domain, remainder taken from reference TRBV5-1 and TRBJ2-1, is KAGVTQTPRYLIKTRGQQVTLSCSPISGHRSVSWYQQTPGQGLQFLFEYFSETQRNKGNFPGRFSGRQFSNSRSEMNVSTLELGDSALYLCASSFTSLYNEQFFGPGTRLTVL.